This TCR beta chain was recovered during a study of identical twins. The CDR3 loop spans 13 amino acids. Germline assignment: CDR1 DFQATT and CDR2 SNEGSKA (reference sequence). V lost 8 bases to trimming and J lost 0 bases, with 14 bases between them. A universal primer site was added by template switching, and unique molecular identifiers were carried by the cDNA. TCRdb fed the 5' RACE reads into MiXCR, producing one record per CDR3 protein. The sample lists over 500,000 distinct CDR3 sequences, less than 25% seen once, with roughly 0.9% in the top ten. This clonotype was seen many times. These data were likewise used in another study, on T cells expressing NK-cell markers.

V is TRBV20-1 and J is TRBJ2-7, with unresolved D. The specimen was CD4+ T cells sorted from blood. The receptor comes from a woman aged 18 to 35 in good health. CDR3 in amino acids: CSFTGPSSYEQYF. The CDR3 DNA follows: TGCAGTTTTACCGGACCGTCCTCCTACGAGCAGTACTTC.